This T cell receptor beta chain is from a study of T cells in Graves' hyperthyroidism and ophthalmopathy (dated by TCRdb to the late 2010s). As for the study more broadly: Peripheral blood samples were taken at initial diagnosis, before any treatment was given. The paper describes TCR Vbeta CDR3 sequencing of 135 peripheral blood samples, made up of 43 ophthalmopathy patients, 70 to 75 hyperthyroidism patients and roughly 17 progressor patients. An independent validation cohort of 18 to 20 hyperthyroidism patients and approximately 16 patients who later progressed to ophthalmopathy tested prospective prediction of ophthalmopathy. To identify TCR V-J signatures that set the groups apart, the researchers used a discovery cohort of 100 or so patients, made up of approximately 43 with Graves' ophthalmopathy and some 56 with stable Graves' hyperthyroidism. After blood sampling, hyperthyroidism patients were treated with methimazole at a starting dose of 30 mg daily, and ophthalmopathy patients were treated with high-dose intravenous methylprednisolone. In addition, the study compared T-cell repertoires in thyroid tissue and in blood from roughly 6 Graves' hyperthyroidism patients. The roughly 90 discovery patients were divided at random into training and test sets in a 7:3 ratio. Summary of the overall study and its limitations: In validation, the model predicted progression to ophthalmopathy a median of roughly 6.1 months before onset, with about 71% sensitivity and about 72% specificity. In cross-validation, a model built on a 13 V-J signature told ophthalmopathy apart from stable hyperthyroidism with 85% to 90% sensitivity and roughly 81% specificity, and in testing the same model reached 80%/75%. Blood samples also contained most of the expanded thyroid clonotypes (frequency above 0.001), which suggests that blood repertoires may reflect thyroid immune responses. No statistical method was used to fix the sample size in advance, and group allocation was not hidden from the investigators.

TCR beta CDR3 regions were amplified from RNA transcripts. A first-round RT-PCR of the TCR CDR3 used the HTBI primer set with the Qiagen OneStep RT-PCR kit. The libraries were constructed in a second round of multiplex PCR and then size-selected and purified. Libraries were sequenced paired-end with 100 bp reads on an Illumina HiSeq2000. Per the original workflow: SOAPnuke was used to process the raw data, with reads discarded if the reads contained adapters or uncalled bases, had a mean Phred below 15, or lacked an exact constant-primer or identifier match. COPE v1.2.5 was used to merge high-quality paired reads, and clonotypes were defined as unique nucleotide sequences. MiTCR v1.1 was used to align the clonotypes against IMGT TRBV, TRBD and TRBJ reference segments. Only V-J combinations with frequency above 0.0001, covering approximately 99% of repertoires, were analysed. The TCS score was defined as F50 (clonal expansion) divided by E x V (chaos), with BLOSUM62-based TCRdist calculated between CDR3 peptides within each V-J. Welch's t-statistics and random forest reduced several hundred V-J features to about 13, which were used in a naive Bayes classifier (R e1071). TCRdb reanalyzed the raw reads on its own, using fastp at Q25 for trimming and MiXCR for clone calling, and kept in-frame beta chains. Every CDR3 protein is listed once, alongside the most common genes and DNA of its rows. It is TCRdb's table, rather than the study itself, that gives the V and J calls and clone size. The sample data list 490,000 or so distinct CDR3 sequences, and about 20% of these were observed just once. The ten largest clones take up approximately 54% of the sample.

Moderately to severely active disease, a Clinical Activity Score of at least 3, a NOSPECS grade of at least 4, and a duration under 3 months were present in ophthalmopathy patients. Any patient with an uncontrolled infection, another autoimmune disease, pregnancy or lactation was excluded. Diagnoses relied on clinical symptoms, serum thyroxine and TRAb, thyroid ultrasound and orbital computed tomography. PBMCs were separated from 10 ml of fresh peripheral blood using Ficoll-Paque density gradient centrifugation. Total RNA was extracted using Trizol reagent, and RNA quality was assessed on an Agilent 2100 Bioanalyzer. This clonotype was detected many times. Its antigen is currently not known. Per-base qualities were not stored, and no clone one base away is much larger. Sequenced material: blood. The sequence came from a woman between 70 and 85 years old with Graves' ophthalmopathy.

The CDR3 is CASSLRLAGGRTDTQYF. The DNA sequence reads TGTGCCAGCAGTTTAAGGCTAGCGGGAGGCCGCACAGATACGCAGTATTTT. The chain is made from TRBV12-3 or TRBV12-4 and TRBJ2-3, and 11 junction bases match TRBD2. V and J are trimmed by 2 bases and 1 base, and the gene matches miss 5 bases of the junction. Counted from cysteine to phenylalanine, this CDR3 has 17 amino acids. The retained sequence is limited to the CDR3, 51 bases, with the frame set at the first base.